The 18 T cell receptor beta chains listed next were all sequenced from one sample in a study of T cell repertoires in cytomegalovirus infection. TCRdb reprocessed the reads via MiXCR and lists one record per CDR3 protein. The table records about 890,000 distinct CDR3 sequences, approximately 31% of them present only once. These TCRs are of unknown antigen specificity. The input for sequencing was cultured CD8+ T cells from PBMCs, taken from culture after CMV antigen stimulation. The receptors shown here come from a human donor in good health (CMV status not recorded). Some clones in this sample may be carry-over from other donors' samples.

This chain links TRBV7-9 with TRBJ1-2; D is unclear. CDR1 and CDR2 from the germline V gene are SEHNR and FQNEAQ (reference sequence). V shed 6 bases and J shed 5 bases, with 4 bases lying between them. This CDR3 spans 10 amino acids. The CDR3 bases are TGTGCCAGCAGTCCGTATGGCTACACCTTC. Translating it yields CASSPYGYTF.

The chain uses TRBV19 and TRBJ2-4; D may be TRBD1 or TRBD2 (6 bases each). This CDR3 has 15 amino acids. The germline CDR1 and CDR2 sequences are LNHDA and SQIVND (reference sequence). Deletions cut 5 bases from V and 10 bases from J, with 21 bases between. As DNA, the CDR3 is TGTGCCAGTAGTCCCTCGTGGGGGCAGGAGGGTATTCAGTACTTC. Translation: CASSPSWGQEGIQYF.

This clonotype was seen only a few times. The V and J genes are TRBV27 and TRBJ2-1; perhaps D is TRBD1 or TRBD2 (6 bases each). The CDR3 runs to 16 residues. Germline CDR1 MNHEY, CDR2 SMNVEV (reference sequence). V gave up 8 bases and J gave up 5 bases, with 22 bases separating them. CDR3 sequence reads: CASGTRLKGGDNEQFF. CDR3 sequence (DNA): TGTGCCAGCGGGACCCGGTTGAAGGGGGGAGACAATGAGCAGTTCTTC.

The V and J genes are TRBV5-1 and TRBJ1-3, with D hard to call. The CDR3 is made up of 15 amino acids. Germline V gene data show CDR1 as SGHRS and CDR2 as YFSETQ. V lost 4 bases and J 1 base, leaving 12 bases between the germline ends. Here the CDR3 reads CASSPNTVSGNTIYF. In DNA form, the CDR3 reads TGCGCCAGCAGCCCGAACACGGTATCTGGAAACACCATATATTTT. Together with reference TRBV5-1 and TRBJ1-3, the CDR3 gives the full variable domain: KAGVTQTPRYLIKTRGQQVTLSCSPISGHRSVSWYQQTPGQGLQFLFEYFSETQRNKGNFPGRFSGRQFSNSRSEMNVSTLELGDSALYLCASSPNTVSGNTIYFGEGSWLTVV.

This clonotype came up a few times. CDR3 sequence: CASSYVTGEQYV. CDR3 DNA: TGTGCCAGCAGTTACGTGACCGGCGAGCAGTACGTC. V is TRBV6-2 or TRBV6-3 and J is TRBJ2-7, with D unresolved. V shed 2 bases and J shed 6 bases, with 8 bases lying between them. The length of the CDR3 is 12 residues. The germline CDR1 and CDR2 sequences are MNHEY and SVGEGT.

J is TRBJ2-1 and V is TRBV25-1, with TRBD1 matching 7 bases. CDR3 length equals 15 residues. J was trimmed by 4 bases and V by 6 bases; bases with no gene match: 9. CDR1 MGHDK and CDR2 SYGVNS come from the germline V gene. The CDR3 region is CASRARDSYYNEQFF. The CDR3 coding sequence is TGTGCCAGCAGAGCCCGGGACAGCTATTACAATGAGCAGTTCTTC. Full variable domain (missing parts from reference TRBV25-1 and TRBJ2-1): EADIYQTPRYLVIGTGKKITLECSQTMGHDKMYWYQQDPGMELHLIHYSYGVNSTEKGDLSSESTVSRIRTEHFPLTLESARPSHTSQYLCASRARDSYYNEQFFGPGTRLTVL.

The chain recombines TRBV2 with TRBJ2-3, with D possibly matching TRBD2 (6 bases). Trimming shortened V by 8 bases and J by 2 bases, and 23 bases separated the two germline ends. CDR1 and CDR2 from the germline V gene are SNHLY and FYNNEI. CDR3 length equals 17 residues. The CDR3 here is CASPLGGAKEDTDTQYF. In nucleotides, the CDR3 is TGTGCCAGCCCCCTGGGCGGGGCGAAGGAGGACACAGATACGCAGTATTTT.

V gene TRBV5-4 combines with J gene TRBJ2-7; D is uncertain. Germline V CDR1 and CDR2: SGHNT, YYREEE (reference sequence). V lost 2 bases and J 5 bases, leaving 17 bases between the germline ends. This CDR3 comprises 15 residues. The CDR3 sequence is CASSFFPDVEHEQYV. The CDR3 DNA sequence: TGTGCCAGCAGCTTTTTTCCGGACGTAGAGCACGAGCAGTACGTC.

This chain uses TRBV27 with TRBJ1-2; TRBD1 might be the D (6 bases). CDR1 MNHEY and CDR2 SMNVEV come from the germline V gene (reference sequence). The CDR3 has 16 residues. V lost 2 bases to trimming and J lost 6 bases, with 19 bases between them. CDR3 loop: CASSLTPRGAEDGYTF. The CDR3 nucleotides are TGTGCCAGCAGTTTAACTCCCAGGGGCGCCGAGGATGGCTACACCTTC.

The genes are TRBV28 and TRBJ1-5, with 8 nucleotides matching TRBD1. From germline, CDR1 is MDHEN and CDR2 SYDVKM. CDR3 size: 14 residues. The junction had 5 bases not matched to a gene; V was cut back by 6 bases and J by 4 bases. This chain's CDR3 is CASSVRGLNQPQHF. The CDR3 nucleotides are TGTGCCAGCAGCGTCAGGGGGCTTAATCAGCCCCAGCATTTT.

The J gene is TRBJ2-4, the V gene TRBV9, with 7 bases that match TRBD1. J gave up 0 bases and V 4 bases, and 10 bases lay outside the gene matches. Germline V lookup: CDR1 SGDLS, CDR2 YYNGEE. The CDR3 is made up of 17 amino acids. DNA for the CDR3: TGTGCCAGCAGCAACCCGACAGGGCCGGGAGCCAAAAACATTCAGTACTTC. Its protein product is CASSNPTGPGAKNIQYF.

In this sample, this clonotype turned up many times. An end of the junction differs from the germline gene, which may be a read error. V is TRBV7-7 and J is TRBJ2-5; D unclear. The germline gives CDR1 SSHAT, CDR2 FNYEAQ (reference sequence). CDR3 size: 13 residues. The CDR3 nucleotides read TGTGCTAGCAGCTTGGCCTATCAAGAGACCCAGTACTTC. Translated: CASSLAYQETQYF.

This clonotype was counted between two and nine times. The chain links TRBV7-9 to TRBJ1-4; perhaps TRBD1 as D (5 bases). V was trimmed by 5 bases and J by 2 bases, leaving 12 bases between them. Germline V gene sequence: CDR1 SEHNR, CDR2 FQNEAQ (reference sequence). The CDR3 is 15 amino acids. Here the CDR3 reads CASSPRDSTNEKLFF. Here the CDR3 DNA reads TGTGCCAGCAGCCCGCGGGACTCGACTAATGAAAAACTGTTTTTT.

The V gene is TRBV27, the J gene TRBJ1-1, with D perhaps matching TRBD1 (5 bases). V was trimmed by 2 bases and J by 1 base, leaving 14 bases between them. The CDR3 has 16 amino acids. Germline values: CDR1 MNHEY, CDR2 SMNVEV (reference sequence). CDR3 nucleotides: TGTGCCAGCAGTTTAACAGCGGTAGGGGAGAACACTGAAGCTTTCTTT. Translation gives CASSLTAVGENTEAFF.

The chain is built from TRBV7-6 and TRBJ1-2; no firm D call. Germline V CDR1 and CDR2: SGHVS, FNYEAQ. The CDR3 sequence is 17 residues long. V was pared by 8 bases and J by 0 bases, with 22 bases between. The CDR3 DNA is TGTGCCAGCGGTCCGGTCGACCGAACATCCTCTAACTATGGCTACACCTTC. Residues: CASGPVDRTSSNYGYTF.

The J gene is TRBJ1-1, the V gene TRBV6-5; no clear D gene. Deletions cut 8 bases from V and 9 bases from J, with 13 bases between. CDR1 and CDR2 (germline): MNHEY, SVGAGI. CDR3 length: 11 residues. The CDR3 coding sequence is TGTGCCAGCCTAGTGCCGGGGAAAGCTTTCTTT. Its translation: CASLVPGKAFF.

In this sample, this clonotype turned up a few times. The chain joins TRBV11-3 to TRBJ2-2; D unresolved. The CDR3 covers 13 residues. In germline, CDR1 is SGHNT, CDR2 YENEEA. The V and J ends lost 7 bases and 3 bases respectively, with 9 bases between them. The CDR3: CASKGGDTGELFF. CDR3 nucleotides: TGTGCCAGCAAGGGCGGCGACACCGGGGAGCTGTTTTTT.

This clonotype has only a few counts. The V and J genes are TRBV4-1 and TRBJ2-3; D may be TRBD1 or TRBD2 (5 bases each). There are 15 residues in the CDR3. Germline CDR1 reads MGHRA; CDR2 reads YSYEKL. The germline V and J ends were trimmed by 3 bases and 4 bases, with 14 bases remaining between them. The CDR3 here is CASSQGELRSDTQYF. In nucleotides, the CDR3 is TGCGCCAGCAGCCAGGGGGAACTACGATCAGATACGCAGTATTTT.